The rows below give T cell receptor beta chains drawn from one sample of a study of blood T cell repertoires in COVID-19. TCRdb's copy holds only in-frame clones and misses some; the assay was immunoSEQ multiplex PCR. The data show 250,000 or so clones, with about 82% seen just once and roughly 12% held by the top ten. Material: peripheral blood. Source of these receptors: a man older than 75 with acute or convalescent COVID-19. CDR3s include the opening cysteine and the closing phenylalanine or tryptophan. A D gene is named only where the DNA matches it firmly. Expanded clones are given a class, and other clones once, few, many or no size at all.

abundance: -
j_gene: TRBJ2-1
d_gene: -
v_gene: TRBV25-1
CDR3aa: CASSVTGAYNEQFF
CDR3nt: TGTGCCAGCAGTGTGACGGGAGCGTACAATGAGCAGTTCTTC

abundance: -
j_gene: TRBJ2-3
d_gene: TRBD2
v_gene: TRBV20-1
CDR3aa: CSASSGLATDTQYF
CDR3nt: TGCAGTGCTAGTTCCGGACTAGCCACAGATACGCAGTATTTT

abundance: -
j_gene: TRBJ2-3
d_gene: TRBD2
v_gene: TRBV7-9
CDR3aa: CASRDWISGVQYF
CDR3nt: TGTGCCAGCAGAGACTGGATTAGCGGGGTGCAGTATTTT

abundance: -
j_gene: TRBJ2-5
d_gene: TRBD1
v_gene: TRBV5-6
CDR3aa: CASSFGTEEETQYF
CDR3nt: TGTGCCAGCAGCTTCGGGACAGAGGAAGAGACCCAGTACTTC

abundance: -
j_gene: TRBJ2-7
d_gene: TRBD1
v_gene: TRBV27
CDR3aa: CASSLTGAPYEQYF
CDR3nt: TGTGCCAGCAGTTTAACAGGGGCCCCCTACGAGCAGTACTTC

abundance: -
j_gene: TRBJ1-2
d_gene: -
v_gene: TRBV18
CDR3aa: CASSPPNRARNYGYTF
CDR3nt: TGTGCCAGCTCACCACCTAACAGGGCAAGAAACTATGGCTACACCTTC

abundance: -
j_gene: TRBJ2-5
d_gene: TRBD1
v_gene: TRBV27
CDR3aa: CASSHGQGNGETQYF
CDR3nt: TGTGCCAGCAGCCACGGACAGGGCAATGGGGAGACCCAGTACTTC

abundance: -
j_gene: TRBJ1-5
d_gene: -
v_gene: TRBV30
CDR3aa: CAWSVPRGPGGNQPQHF
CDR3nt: TGTGCCTGGAGTGTCCCTCGTGGGCCCGGGGGCAATCAGCCCCAGCATTTT

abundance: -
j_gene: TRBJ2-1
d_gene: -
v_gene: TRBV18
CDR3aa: CASSPGAAARNEQFF
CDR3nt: TGTGCCAGCTCTCCCGGTGCGGCCGCCCGCAATGAGCAGTTCTTC

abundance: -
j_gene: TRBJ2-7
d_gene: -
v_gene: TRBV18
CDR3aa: CASSPQGLSDEQYF
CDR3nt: TGTGCCAGCTCACCCCAGGGTCTTTCAGACGAGCAGTACTTC

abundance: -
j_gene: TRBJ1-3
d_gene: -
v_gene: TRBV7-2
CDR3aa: CASSRDIGEHTIYF
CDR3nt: TGTGCCAGCAGCCGGGACATCGGGGAGCACACCATATATTTT

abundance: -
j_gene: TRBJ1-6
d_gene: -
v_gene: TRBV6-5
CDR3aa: CASSPTAPNSPLHF
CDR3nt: TGTGCCAGCAGCCCGACAGCCCCAAATTCACCCCTCCACTTT

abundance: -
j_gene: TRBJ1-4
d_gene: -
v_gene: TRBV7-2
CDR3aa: CASSLPSGLNEKLFF
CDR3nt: TGTGCCAGCAGCCTCCCCTCAGGGCTTAATGAAAAACTGTTTTTT

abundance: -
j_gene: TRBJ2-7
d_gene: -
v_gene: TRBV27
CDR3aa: CASSHSYEQYF
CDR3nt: TGTGCCAGCAGTCACTCCTACGAGCAGTACTTC

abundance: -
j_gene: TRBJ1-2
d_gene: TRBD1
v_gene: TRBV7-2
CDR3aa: CASSSDRVGYTF
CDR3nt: TGTGCCAGCAGCTCTGACAGGGTCGGCTACACCTTC

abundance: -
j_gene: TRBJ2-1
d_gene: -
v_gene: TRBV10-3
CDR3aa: CAISEPPGPGSGNEQFF
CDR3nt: TGTGCCATCAGTGAGCCTCCGGGCCCTGGGAGCGGCAATGAGCAGTTCTTC

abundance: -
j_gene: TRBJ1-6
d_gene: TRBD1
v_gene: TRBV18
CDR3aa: CASSPAPRVYRRGTASPLHF
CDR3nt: TGTGCCAGCTCACCGGCCCCACGGGTATATCGGAGGGGGACAGCTTCACCCCTCCACTTT

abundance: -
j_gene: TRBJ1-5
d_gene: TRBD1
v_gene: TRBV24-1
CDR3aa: CATSEGTGLQPQHF
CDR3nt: TGTGCCACCAGTGAAGGGACAGGTTTACAGCCCCAGCATTTT

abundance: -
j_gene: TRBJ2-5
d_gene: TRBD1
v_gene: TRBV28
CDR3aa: CASREQGIGETQYF
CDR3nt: TGTGCCAGCAGGGAACAGGGGATCGGCGAGACCCAGTACTTC

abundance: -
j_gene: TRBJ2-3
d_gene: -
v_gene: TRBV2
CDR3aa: CASSERQGGTDTQYF
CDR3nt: TGTGCCAGCAGTGAGCGCCAGGGCGGAACAGATACGCAGTATTTT

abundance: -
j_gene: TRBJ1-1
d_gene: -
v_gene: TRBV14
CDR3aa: CASSPKLQPGTEAFF
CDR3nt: TGTGCCAGCAGCCCGAAACTACAGCCGGGGACTGAAGCTTTCTTT

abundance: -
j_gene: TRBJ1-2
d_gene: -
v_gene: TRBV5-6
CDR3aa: CASSFGGARGYTF
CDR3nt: TGTGCCAGCAGCTTTGGGGGGGCGAGGGGCTACACCTTC

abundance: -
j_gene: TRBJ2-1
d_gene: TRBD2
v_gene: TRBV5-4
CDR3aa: CASSPGGLAGAVTYNEQFF
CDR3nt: TGTGCCAGCAGCCCCGGGGGACTAGCGGGAGCCGTCACCTACAATGAGCAGTTCTTC

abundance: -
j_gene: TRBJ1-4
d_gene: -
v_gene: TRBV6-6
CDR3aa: CASSYRGVGEKLFF
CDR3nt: TGTGCCAGCAGTTACCGGGGGGTGGGCGAAAAACTGTTTTTT

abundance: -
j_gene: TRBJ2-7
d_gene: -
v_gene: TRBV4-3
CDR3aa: CASSQEAGTYEQYF
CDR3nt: TGCGCCAGCAGCCAAGAAGCAGGTACCTACGAGCAGTACTTC

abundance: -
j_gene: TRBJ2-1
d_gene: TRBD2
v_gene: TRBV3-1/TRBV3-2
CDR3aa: CASSQGLAGGSEQFF
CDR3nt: TGTGCCAGCAGCCAGGGACTAGCGGGTGGGAGTGAGCAGTTCTTC

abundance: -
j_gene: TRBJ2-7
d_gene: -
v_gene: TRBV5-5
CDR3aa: CASSLQGYQQYF
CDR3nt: TGTGCCAGCAGCCTACAGGGATACCAGCAGTACTTC

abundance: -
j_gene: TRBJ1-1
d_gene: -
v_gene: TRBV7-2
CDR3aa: CASSLWGGTEAFF
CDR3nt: TGTGCCAGCAGCTTATGGGGAGGGACTGAAGCTTTCTTT

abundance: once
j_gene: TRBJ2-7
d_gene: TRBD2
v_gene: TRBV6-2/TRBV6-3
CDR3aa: CASSYPITSGREYEQYF
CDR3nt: TGTGCCAGCAGTTACCCCATTACTAGCGGGAGGGAGTACGAGCAGTACTTC

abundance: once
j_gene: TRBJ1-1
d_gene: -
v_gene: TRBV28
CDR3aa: CASRRPGGSTEAFF
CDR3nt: TGTGCCAGCAGACGCCCCGGGGGGTCCACTGAAGCTTTCTTT

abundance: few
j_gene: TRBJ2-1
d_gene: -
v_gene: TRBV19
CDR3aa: CASSPGGDYNEQFF
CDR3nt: TGTGCCAGTAGTCCCGGCGGGGATTACAATGAGCAGTTCTTC

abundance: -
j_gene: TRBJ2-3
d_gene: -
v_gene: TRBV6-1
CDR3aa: CASSEVRGDTQYF
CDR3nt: TGTGCCAGCAGTGAAGTCCGAGGGGATACGCAGTATTTT

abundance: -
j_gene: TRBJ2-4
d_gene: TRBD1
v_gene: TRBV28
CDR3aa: CASRETGTGGIQYF
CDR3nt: TGTGCCAGCAGGGAAACCGGGACAGGGGGCATTCAGTACTTC

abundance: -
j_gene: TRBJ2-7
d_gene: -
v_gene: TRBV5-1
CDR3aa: CASSPRQDNSYEQYF
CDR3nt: TGCGCCAGCAGCCCAAGACAGGATAATTCCTACGAGCAGTACTTC

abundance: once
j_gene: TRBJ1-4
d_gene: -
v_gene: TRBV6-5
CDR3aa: CASRAGAFEKLFF
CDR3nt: TGTGCCAGCAGAGCGGGGGCTTTTGAAAAACTGTTTTTT

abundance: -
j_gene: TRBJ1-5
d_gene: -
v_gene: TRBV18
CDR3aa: CASSPEEGVNQPQHF
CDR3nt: TGTGCCAGCTCACCAGAAGAAGGGGTAAATCAGCCCCAGCATTTT

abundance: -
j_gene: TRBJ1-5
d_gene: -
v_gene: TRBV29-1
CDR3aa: CSVGGGTGQPQHF
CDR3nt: TGCAGCGTTGGGGGGGGAACGGGTCAGCCCCAGCATTTT

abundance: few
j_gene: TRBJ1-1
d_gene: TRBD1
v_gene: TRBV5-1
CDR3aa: CASSDRGAQMTEAFF
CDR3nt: TGCGCCAGCAGCGACAGGGGGGCCCAAATGACTGAAGCTTTCTTT

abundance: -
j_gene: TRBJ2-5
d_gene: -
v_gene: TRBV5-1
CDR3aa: CASSQRPGETQYF
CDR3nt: TGCGCCAGCAGCCAGCGCCCGGGGGAGACCCAGTACTTC

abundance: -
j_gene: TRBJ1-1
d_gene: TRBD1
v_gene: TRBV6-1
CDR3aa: CASSSNDRGAEAFF
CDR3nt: TGTGCCAGCAGTTCGAACGACAGGGGCGCTGAAGCTTTCTTT

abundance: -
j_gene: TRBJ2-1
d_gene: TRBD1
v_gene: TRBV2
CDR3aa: CATLWDRIKTGAYNEQFF
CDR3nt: TGTGCCACCTTGTGGGACAGGATCAAAACGGGGGCTTACAATGAGCAGTTCTTC

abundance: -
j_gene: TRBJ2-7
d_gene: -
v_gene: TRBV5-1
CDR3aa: CASSFTSGAYEQYF
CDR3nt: TGCGCCAGCAGCTTTACAAGCGGAGCCTACGAGCAGTACTTC

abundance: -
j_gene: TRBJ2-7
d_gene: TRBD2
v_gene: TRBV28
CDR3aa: CASSRTSGSYEQYF
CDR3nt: TGTGCCAGCAGCCGGACTAGCGGCTCTTACGAGCAGTACTTC

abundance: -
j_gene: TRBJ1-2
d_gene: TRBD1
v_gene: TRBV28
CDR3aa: CASSLAQGQGYGYTF
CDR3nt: TGTGCCAGCAGTTTAGCACAGGGGCAGGGCTATGGCTACACCTTC

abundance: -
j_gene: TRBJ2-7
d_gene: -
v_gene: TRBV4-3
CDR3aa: CASSQDLRNEQYF
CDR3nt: TGCGCCAGCAGCCAAGATCTGAGGAACGAGCAGTACTTC

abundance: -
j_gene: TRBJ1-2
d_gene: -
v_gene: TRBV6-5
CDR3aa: CASTSGSFGYTF
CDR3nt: TGTGCCAGCACCTCAGGGTCTTTTGGCTACACCTTC

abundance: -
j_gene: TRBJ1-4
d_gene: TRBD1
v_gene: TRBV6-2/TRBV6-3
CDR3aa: CASSDRTGLEKLFF
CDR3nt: TGTGCCAGCAGTGATCGGACAGGGCTAGAAAAACTGTTTTTT

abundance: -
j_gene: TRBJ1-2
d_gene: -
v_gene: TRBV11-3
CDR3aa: CASSVQGCDYGYTF
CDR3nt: TGTGCCAGCAGCGTACAGGGTTGTGACTATGGCTACACCTTC

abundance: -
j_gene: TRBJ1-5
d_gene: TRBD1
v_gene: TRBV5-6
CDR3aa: CASSSIGQGKNQPQHF
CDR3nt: TGTGCCAGCAGCTCTATAGGACAGGGCAAGAATCAGCCCCAGCATTTT

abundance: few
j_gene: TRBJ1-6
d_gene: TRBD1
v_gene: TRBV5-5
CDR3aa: CASSWGQGSNSPLHF
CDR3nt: TGTGCCAGCAGCTGGGGACAGGGCAGCAATTCACCCCTCCACTTT

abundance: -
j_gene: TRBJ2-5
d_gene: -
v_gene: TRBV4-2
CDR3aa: CASSPLGGGQETQYF
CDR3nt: TGTGCCAGCAGCCCCCTAGGGGGGGGCCAAGAGACCCAGTACTTC

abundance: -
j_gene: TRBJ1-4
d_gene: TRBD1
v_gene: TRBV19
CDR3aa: CASTEFEGQFNEKLFF
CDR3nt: TGTGCCAGTACCGAGTTCGAGGGACAGTTTAATGAAAAACTGTTTTTT

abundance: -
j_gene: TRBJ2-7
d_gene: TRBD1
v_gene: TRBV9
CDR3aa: CASSVGQIGQGSYEQYF
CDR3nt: TGTGCCAGCAGCGTAGGACAGATAGGACAGGGGTCCTACGAGCAGTACTTC

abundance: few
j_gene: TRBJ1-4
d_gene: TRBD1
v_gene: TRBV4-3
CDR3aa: CASSQRTGNIKLFF
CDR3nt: TGCGCCAGCAGCCAACGGACAGGAAATATAAAACTGTTTTTT

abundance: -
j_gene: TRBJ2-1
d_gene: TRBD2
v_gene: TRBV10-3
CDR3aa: CAIRIAGPWGNEQFF
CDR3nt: TGTGCCATCAGAATAGCGGGGCCATGGGGGAATGAGCAGTTCTTC

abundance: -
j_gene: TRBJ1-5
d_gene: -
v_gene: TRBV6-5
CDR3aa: CASRRRGDSNQPQHF
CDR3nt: TGTGCCAGCAGAAGACGGGGGGATAGCAATCAGCCCCAGCATTTT